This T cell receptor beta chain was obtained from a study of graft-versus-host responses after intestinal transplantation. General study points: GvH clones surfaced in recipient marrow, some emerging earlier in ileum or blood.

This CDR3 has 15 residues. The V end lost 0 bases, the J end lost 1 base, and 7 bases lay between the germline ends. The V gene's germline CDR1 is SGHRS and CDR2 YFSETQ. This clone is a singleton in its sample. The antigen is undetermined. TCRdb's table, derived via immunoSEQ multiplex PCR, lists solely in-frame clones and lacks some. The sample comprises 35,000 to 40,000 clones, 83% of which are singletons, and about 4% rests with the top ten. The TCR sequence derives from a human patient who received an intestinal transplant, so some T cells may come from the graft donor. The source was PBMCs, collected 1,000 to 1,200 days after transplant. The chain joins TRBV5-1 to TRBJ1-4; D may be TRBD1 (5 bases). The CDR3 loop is CASSLGGQTNEKLFF. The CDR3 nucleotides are TGCGCCAGCAGCTTGGGAGGACAAACTAATGAAAAACTGTTTTTT.